This T cell receptor beta chain was sequenced in a study of T-cell reconstitution after alpha-beta-depleted transplantation in children. This clonotype was detected ten times or more. The CDR3 totals 13 residues. Trimming pared 4 bases from V and 4 bases from J, leaving 13 bases between. Germline V lookup: CDR1 DFQATT, CDR2 SNEGSKA (reference sequence). Unique molecular identifiers were incorporated when the TCRbeta library was constructed. TCRdb ran MiXCR on the PCR reads and lists one entry per CDR3 protein. This sample has 480,000 or so distinct CDR3 sequences, with roughly 10% found just once. This sample comprised PBMCs, obtained before TCRalphabeta/CD19-depleted stem cell transplant. This chain links TRBV20-1 with TRBJ1-2; possible D gene TRBD1, 5 bases. This clonotype was obtained from a child aged 2 to 9 with inherited bone marrow failure, due to receive a stem cell transplant. The CDR3 DNA reads TGCAGTGCTACATCCCGGGGGGGCTATGGCTACACCTTC. This translates into CSATSRGGYGYTF.